This T cell receptor beta chain derives from a study of cytomegalovirus exposure and HLA in healthy donors. About the study: Most genotyped donors, over 70% of some 400, had Caucasian-associated genetic ancestry.

The study's findings and limits: By a later analysis, the bulk of CMV-associated TCR beta chains appeared HLA-restricted. Productive status was seen about 90% or about 30% of the time for most TCR beta V segments in an earlier analysis. Most observed TCR sequences were rare, whereas some public TCRs were detected in many donors.

The PCR used 60 Vbeta and 13 Jbeta primers. The repertoire was sequenced with immunoSEQ multiplex PCR; TCRdb's copy has only in-frame clones and lacks some. The sample consists of approximately 150,000 clones, about four fifths of them appearing once. As regards this clone: The antigen is not known.

The sample consisted of PBMCs. The origin of this receptor is a young man in good health and CMV-seronegative.

Here the CDR3 reads CASSGTGAYEQYF. CDR3 DNA: TGCGCCAGCAGCGGGACAGGGGCTTACGAGCAGTACTTC. The V gene is TRBV5-1, the J gene TRBJ2-7; 10 bases map to TRBD1. Germline V gives CDR1 SGHRS, CDR2 YFSETQ. Germline trimming cut 4 bases from V and 4 bases from J; bases unmatched to any gene: 2. The CDR3 has 13 residues.